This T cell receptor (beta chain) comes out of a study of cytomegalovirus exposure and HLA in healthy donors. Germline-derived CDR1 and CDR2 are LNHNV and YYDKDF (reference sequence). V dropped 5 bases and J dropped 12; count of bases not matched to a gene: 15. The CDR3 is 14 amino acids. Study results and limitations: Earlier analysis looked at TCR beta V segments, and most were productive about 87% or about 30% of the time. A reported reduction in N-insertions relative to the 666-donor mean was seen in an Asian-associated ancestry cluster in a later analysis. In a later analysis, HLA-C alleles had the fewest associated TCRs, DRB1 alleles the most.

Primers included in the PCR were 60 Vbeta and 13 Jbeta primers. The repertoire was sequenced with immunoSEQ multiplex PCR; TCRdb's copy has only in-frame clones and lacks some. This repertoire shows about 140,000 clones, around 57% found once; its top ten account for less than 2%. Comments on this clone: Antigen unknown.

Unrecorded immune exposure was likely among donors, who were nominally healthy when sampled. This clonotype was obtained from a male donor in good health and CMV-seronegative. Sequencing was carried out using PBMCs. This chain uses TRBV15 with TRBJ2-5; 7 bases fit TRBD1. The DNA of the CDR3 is TGTGCCACCAGCGTAAGTTTATCCGGGACAGCGAAGTACTTC. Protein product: CATSVSLSGTAKYF.